This is a list of T cell receptor beta chains from one sample in a study of blood T cell repertoires in COVID-19. The table came from immunoSEQ multiplex PCR; TCRdb's copy has only in-frame clones and leaves some out. The table shows more than 20,000 clones, with about 78% occurring only once. Sample: peripheral blood. The receptors originated from a man aged 55 to 70 with active COVID-19. Both conserved end residues are part of each CDR3. A D gene is named only where the DNA matches it firmly. Clone sizes are given selectively: once, few, many, or a class where the clone is expanded.

TRBD1	medium-sized	TRBV24-1	TRBJ2-1	CATSGQGSYNEQFF	TGTGCCACCAGTGGACAGGGCTCCTACAATGAGCAGTTCTTC
NA	NA	TRBV7-8	TRBJ1-1	CASSWGGAGNTEAFF	TGTGCCAGCAGCTGGGGGGGTGCGGGTAACACTGAAGCTTTCTTT
NA	NA	TRBV7-9	TRBJ1-6	CASSLDTAGSPLHF	TGTGCCAGCAGCTTAGACACGGCGGGTTCACCCCTCCACTTT
NA	NA	TRBV29-1	TRBJ1-2	CSVEGRRCSCGYTF	TGCAGCGTTGAGGGCAGGAGGTGTAGTTGTGGCTACACCTTC
TRBD1	NA	TRBV5-1	TRBJ2-7	CASSYWTGPTYEQYF	TGCGCCAGCAGCTACTGGACAGGGCCCACCTACGAGCAGTACTTC
TRBD1	NA	TRBV3-1/TRBV3-2	TRBJ2-1	CASSPQWTGGDEQFF	TGTGCCAGCAGCCCCCAGTGGACAGGGGGCGATGAGCAGTTCTTC
TRBD2	NA	TRBV2	TRBJ2-1	CASGRVLAEANEQFF	TGTGCCAGCGGGCGGGTACTAGCGGAGGCTAATGAGCAGTTCTTC
NA	NA	TRBV7-2	TRBJ2-5	CASSPQQGRETQYF	TGTGCCAGCAGCCCTCAACAGGGAAGGGAGACCCAGTACTTC
TRBD1	NA	TRBV7-8	TRBJ1-6	CASSRTGGVSSYNSPLHF	TGTGCCAGCAGCCGGACAGGGGGAGTTTCCTCCTATAATTCACCCCTCCACTTT
TRBD2	NA	TRBV6-6	TRBJ2-3	CASSPWGGTSAQDTQYF	TGTGCCAGCAGTCCTTGGGGGGGGACTAGCGCACAAGATACGCAGTATTTT